Following are 22 T cell receptor beta chains from one sample sequenced in a study of blood T cell repertoires in COVID-19. The data were produced by immunoSEQ multiplex PCR, yet TCRdb's version contains in-frame clones alone and is incomplete. The table records 400,000 to 450,000 clones, roughly 87% of them present only once. Sequencing was carried out using PBMCs or T cells enriched from blood (not recorded which). All receptors derive from a man younger than 35 who had recovered from COVID-19.

In DNA form, the CDR3 reads TGTGCCAGCAGAAGCGCGTATCAGGGAACCGGGGAGCTGTTTTTT. Protein sequence: CASRSAYQGTGELFF. J is TRBJ2-2 and V is TRBV25-1, with D perhaps TRBD1 (5 bases). The CDR3 length is 15 residues. V was clipped by 6 bases and J by 5 bases, with 16 bases between them. Germline V gives CDR1 MGHDK, CDR2 SYGVNS.

CDR3 in DNA: TGTGCCAGCAGTGCCCAGGGGACAGGGAACTCACCCCTCCACTTT. Its translation is CASSAQGTGNSPLHF. This chain connects TRBV27 to TRBJ1-6; TRBD1 matches at 9 bases. Trimming removed 5 bases from V and 10 bases from J; junction bases left unmatched: 9. Germline assignment: CDR1 MNHEY and CDR2 SMNVEV (reference sequence). The length of the CDR3 is 15 residues.

This clone has only one observation. The chain has TRBV9 and TRBJ1-2, with D possibly matching TRBD1 (5 bases). V dropped 4 bases and J dropped 8 bases, with 18 bases sitting between them. The CDR3 covers 14 residues. CDR1 and CDR2 (germline): SGDLS, YYNGEE. DNA for the CDR3: TGTGCCAGCAGCACCAACGCGGGGCATGGGGGCTACACCTTC. It codes for CASSTNAGHGGYTF.

CDR3: CASSILAGVNLGEQYF. Written as DNA, the CDR3 is TGTGCCAGCAGCATACTAGCGGGAGTAAATCTGGGCGAGCAGTACTTC. V and J are TRBV7-2 and TRBJ2-7; TRBD2 aligns across 11 bases. Germline V gives CDR1 SGHTA, CDR2 FQGNSA. With V trimmed by 5 bases and J by 6 bases, 12 bases remained unmatched. The CDR3 is 16 amino acids. Looking up the rest from reference TRBV7-2 and TRBJ2-7 gives the full variable domain: GAGVSQSPSNKVTEKGKDVELRCDPISGHTALYWYRQSLGQGLEFLIYFQGNSAPDKSGLPSDRFSAERTGGSVSTLTIQRTQQEDSAVYLCASSILAGVNLGEQYFGPGTRLTVT.

This sequence joins TRBV2 and TRBJ1-1, with TRBD1 matching 8 bases. CDR1 is SNHLY, CDR2 FYNNEI, per germline. Germline trimming cut 4 bases from V and 6 bases from J; bases unmatched to any gene: 7. The CDR3 covers 14 residues. Written as DNA, the CDR3 is TGTGCCAGCAGTGGGACAGGGATTATAGCTGAAGCTTTCTTT. Translated, it gives CASSGTGIIAEAFF.

The rearrangement links TRBV28 to TRBJ1-2, with D possibly matching TRBD1 (5 bases). V was cut by 6 bases and J by 0 bases, with 14 bases left in between. The CDR3 loop spans 15 amino acids. Germline V lookup: CDR1 MDHEN, CDR2 SYDVKM. DNA for the CDR3: TGTGCCAGCAGGGGGGGGGTGACGTCTAACTATGGCTACACCTTC. Translation: CASRGGVTSNYGYTF.

This rearrangement joins TRBV6-5 to TRBJ1-5, with D perhaps matching TRBD1 (5 bases). Germline V gene lookup returns CDR1 MNHEY and CDR2 SVGAGI. The CDR3 is 13 residues long. V was clipped by 6 bases and J by 9 bases, with 15 bases between them. This CDR3 reads CASSPRVGWPQHF. Here the CDR3 DNA reads TGTGCCAGCAGCCCCAGGGTAGGCTGGCCCCAGCATTTT.

The chain is built from TRBV3-1 (or the pseudogene TRBV3-2) and TRBJ2-3, with TRBD2 identical over 8 bases. The germline gives CDR1 LGHDT, CDR2 YNNKEL (reference sequence). J lost 3 bases, V lost 4 bases, and 6 bases had no gene match. CDR3 length: 15 residues. The CDR3 spells CASSPGTSITDTQYF. In DNA, the CDR3 is TGTGCCAGCAGCCCCGGGACTAGTATTACAGATACGCAGTATTTT.

The chain combines TRBV29-1 with TRBJ1-1; the D gene is possibly TRBD1 (5 bases). Germline CDR1 reads SQVTM; CDR2 reads ANQGSEA. V shed 3 bases and J shed 5 bases, with 10 bases lying between them. CDR3 length equals 12 residues. The CDR3 DNA follows: TGCAGCGTTGATGGAGGGGAAACTGAAGCTTTCTTT. It translates to CSVDGGETEAFF.

J is TRBJ1-5 and V is TRBV6-5; 10 bases match TRBD1. V lost 11 bases, J lost 2 bases, and 9 bases stayed unmatched. The CDR3 has 15 amino acids. Looked up from germline, CDR1 is MNHEY and CDR2 is SVGAGI. CDR3 region: CASRAGTGGNQPQHF. The CDR3 bases are TGTGCCTCCAGAGCAGGGACAGGGGGCAATCAGCCCCAGCATTTT.

This chain links TRBV5-1 with TRBJ2-1, with 9 bases matching TRBD2. Germline-derived CDR1 and CDR2 are SGHRS and YFSETQ. The trim removed 10 bases at V and 5 bases at J, leaving 7 bases unmatched. The CDR3 runs 13 residues. The DNA of the CDR3 is TGCGCCGGACGGACTAGCGAGAACAATGAGCAGTTCTTC. Translated: CAGRTSENNEQFF. The full variable domain, with the rest looked up from reference TRBV5-1 and TRBJ2-1, is KAGVTQTPRYLIKTRGQQVTLSCSPISGHRSVSWYQQTPGQGLQFLFEYFSETQRNKGNFPGRFSGRQFSNSRSEMNVSTLELGDSALYLCAGRTSENNEQFFGPGTRLTVL.

This sequence joins TRBV2 and TRBJ1-2; 11 nucleotides match TRBD1. V shed 9 bases and J 3 bases; nucleotides not matched to a gene: 9. The CDR3 length is 15 residues. Per germline, CDR1 SNHLY and CDR2 FYNNEI. The CDR3, as DNA: TGTGCCAGGGACGACGGGACAGGGGGTCACTATGGCTACACCTTC. Encoded protein: CARDDGTGGHYGYTF. The full variable domain, with the rest looked up from reference TRBV2 and TRBJ1-2, is EPEVTQTPSHQVTQMGQEVILRCVPISNHLYFYWYRQILGQKVEFLVSFYNNEISEKSEIFDDQFSVERPDGSNFTLKIRSTKLEDSAMYFCARDDGTGGHYGYTFGSGTRLTVV.

The CDR3 DNA is TGTGCCAGCAGCACCCCCGCGGGGGACAGGGGGTACAATGAGCAGTTCTTC. Translated, it gives CASSTPAGDRGYNEQFF. V and J are TRBV5-4 and TRBJ2-1, with 11 positions matching TRBD1. The J segment lost 4 bases and the V segment lost 4 bases, leaving 10 bases of the junction unmatched. The CDR3 totals 17 residues. Looked up from germline, CDR1 is SGHNT and CDR2 is YYREEE (reference sequence).

This rearrangement joins TRBV7-9 to TRBJ1-1; D ambiguous. Trimming stripped 0 bases from V and 1 base from J, with 6 bases between. Germline CDR1 is SEHNR and CDR2 is FQNEAQ (reference sequence). The CDR3 runs 14 residues. The CDR3 loop is CASSLASPNTEAFF. The CDR3 nucleotides read TGTGCCAGCAGCTTAGCCAGTCCGAACACTGAAGCTTTCTTT.

The chain combines TRBV29-1 with TRBJ1-2, with 8 nucleotides matching TRBD1. Germline V gene sequence: CDR1 SQVTM, CDR2 ANQGSEA. V lost 7 bases and J lost 5; bases outside the gene matches: 6. The CDR3 runs to 12 residues. The CDR3 loop reads CSAATGDYGYTF. The DNA of the CDR3 is TGCAGCGCCGCGACAGGGGATTATGGCTACACCTTC.

V usage is TRBV19 and J usage is TRBJ1-5; 9 nucleotides line up with TRBD1. The CDR3 covers 14 residues. V gave up 4 bases and J gave up 6 bases; unmatched junction bases: 4. In germline, CDR1 is LNHDA, CDR2 SQIVND (reference sequence). The CDR3 loop is CASSKGQGGQPQHF. The CDR3 DNA reads TGTGCCAGTAGTAAGGGACAGGGAGGTCAGCCCCAGCATTTT.

This clone was counted only a few times. This chain uses TRBV5-4 with TRBJ1-2; 11 bases map to TRBD1. The germline CDR1 and CDR2 sequences are SGHNT and YYREEE (reference sequence). The CDR3 runs 15 residues. Trimming removed 4 bases from V and 7 bases from J; junction bases left unmatched: 9. The chain's CDR3 is CASSQPGQGEVGYTF. The CDR3 region has the DNA TGTGCCAGCAGCCAACCGGGACAGGGGGAGGTTGGCTACACCTTC. The full variable domain, with the rest looked up from reference TRBV5-4 and TRBJ1-2, is ETGVTQSPTHLIKTRGQQVTLRCSSQSGHNTVSWYQQALGQGPQFIFQYYREEENGRGNFPPRFSGLQFPNYSSELNVNALELDDSALYLCASSQPGQGEVGYTFGSGTRLTVV.

About this clone itself: Other DNA sequences in the same sample also yield this CDR3. The CDR3 region is CASSLGTAYEQYF. DNA for the CDR3: TGTGCCAGCAGTTTGGGGACAGCCTACGAGCAGTACTTC. The gene calls are TRBV27 and TRBJ2-7; 7 positions match TRBD1. This CDR3 has 13 amino acids. V gave up 3 bases and J gave up 2 bases; unmatched junction bases: 1. From germline, CDR1 is MNHEY and CDR2 SMNVEV (reference sequence).

The rearrangement uses TRBV9 and TRBJ2-7; 7 nucleotides line up with TRBD2. V lost 0 bases to trimming and J lost 4 bases; unmatched junction nucleotides: 10. CDR3 length: 16 residues. Germline V gene data show CDR1 as SGDLS and CDR2 as YYNGEE. The CDR3 coding sequence is TGTGCCAGCAGCGTAGGCCAGCGGGGCGATTCATACGAGCAGTACTTC. As protein: CASSVGQRGDSYEQYF.

This chain connects TRBV15 to TRBJ1-2; TRBD1 aligns across 10 bases. Germline V gene sequence: CDR1 LNHNV, CDR2 YYDKDF (reference sequence). J lost 6 bases, V lost 5 bases, and 12 bases had no gene match. The CDR3 has 16 residues. The CDR3 nucleotides read TGTGCCACCAGCCCCTTTCGACAGGGGGCGAGGGATGGCTACACCTTC. It specifies CATSPFRQGARDGYTF.

V usage is TRBV28 and J usage is TRBJ1-5; D is undetermined. The germline V gene encodes CDR1 MDHEN and CDR2 SYDVKM. Trimming removed 8 bases at V and 3 bases at J, with 14 bases between. The CDR3 contains 14 residues. CDR3 sequence (DNA): TGTGCCAGCTCCCCCGGACTCCCCAATCAGCCCCAGCATTTT. Translated, it gives CASSPGLPNQPQHF.

This chain links TRBV12-3 or TRBV12-4 with TRBJ2-5; the D gene is possibly TRBD2 (6 bases). The germline V and J ends were trimmed by 5 bases and 5 bases, with 12 bases remaining between them. The CDR3 has 13 residues. DNA for the CDR3: TGTGCCAGCAGTCCGGGGACTGGGGAGACCCAGTACTTC. This encodes CASSPGTGETQYF.